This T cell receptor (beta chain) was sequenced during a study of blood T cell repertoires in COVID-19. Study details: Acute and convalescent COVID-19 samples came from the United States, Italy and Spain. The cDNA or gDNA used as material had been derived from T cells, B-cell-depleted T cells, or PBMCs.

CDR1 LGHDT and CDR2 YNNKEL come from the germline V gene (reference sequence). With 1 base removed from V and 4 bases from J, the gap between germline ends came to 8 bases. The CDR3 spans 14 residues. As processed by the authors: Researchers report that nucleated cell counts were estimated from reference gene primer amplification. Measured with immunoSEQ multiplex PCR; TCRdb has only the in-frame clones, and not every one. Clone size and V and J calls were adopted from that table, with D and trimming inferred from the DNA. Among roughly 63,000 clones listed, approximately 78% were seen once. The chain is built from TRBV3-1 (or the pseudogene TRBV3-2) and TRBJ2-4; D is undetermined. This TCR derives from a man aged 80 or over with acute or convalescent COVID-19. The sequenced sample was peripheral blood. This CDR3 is CASSQGPQKNIQYF. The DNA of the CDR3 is TGTGCCAGCAGCCAAGGTCCTCAGAAAAACATTCAGTACTTC.